A single sample is the source of the 8 T cell receptor beta chains below, sequenced in a study of T cell responses to AZD1222 COVID-19 vaccine. The protocol was immunoSEQ multiplex PCR, while the TCRdb copy is restricted to in-frame clones and leaves out a portion. This table holds 95,000 to 150,000 clones, 90% found once. This specimen consisted of peripheral blood, obtained on day 0 of MenACWY control vaccination. Every receptor here comes from an adult in good health.

A single count supports this clone. The V gene is TRBV3-1 (or the pseudogene TRBV3-2), the J gene TRBJ1-3; 11 bases agree with TRBD1. CDR3 size: 16 residues. The germline CDR1 and CDR2 sequences are LGHDT and YNNKEL (reference sequence). V was clipped by 4 bases and J by 2 bases; unmatched bases: 4. For the CDR3, the DNA is TGTGCCAGCAGCCCCCGGGACAGGGGGACTGGAAACACCATATATTTT. Its protein is CASSPRDRGTGNTIYF.

The chain couples TRBV18 to TRBJ1-1; D unresolved. Germline assignment: CDR1 KGHSH and CDR2 LQKENI. V was clipped by 6 bases and J by 3 bases, with 14 bases between them. The CDR3 sequence is 14 residues long. DNA of the CDR3: TGTGCCAGCTCTTCCACGCCCGGGGACACTGAAGCTTTCTTT. This gives the protein CASSSTPGDTEAFF.

This clone was seen a single time. V and J are TRBV3-1 (or the pseudogene TRBV3-2) and TRBJ2-1; TRBD1 matches at 7 bases. The germline V gene has CDR1 LGHDT and CDR2 YNNKEL (reference sequence). V was clipped by 4 bases and J by 2 bases; unmatched bases: 8. The CDR3 has 16 residues. CDR3 coding DNA: TGTGCCAGCAGCCTTCATGGGACAGCCACCTACAATGAGCAGTTCTTC. It specifies CASSLHGTATYNEQFF.

The V call is TRBV11-3, the J call TRBJ2-7, with a possible D match to TRBD2 (5 bases). Germline V gene data show CDR1 as SGHNT and CDR2 as YENEEA. There are 13 residues in the CDR3. Trimming removed 2 bases from V and 2 bases from J, with 7 bases in between. In DNA form, the CDR3 reads TGTGCCAGCAGCTTAAGAGGGCCCTACGAGCAGTACTTC. As protein: CASSLRGPYEQYF.

This chain uses TRBV14 with TRBJ2-7; the D gene is possibly TRBD2 (6 bases). Germline V gene data show CDR1 as SGHDN and CDR2 as FVKESK. Trimming left V 3 bases short and J 4 bases short, with 10 bases between. The CDR3 runs to 13 residues. The CDR3 DNA reads TGTGCCAGCAGCCACGGCGGGGCTTACGAGCAGTACTTC. This encodes CASSHGGAYEQYF.

This rearrangement joins TRBV6-6 to TRBJ2-5; 7 positions agree with TRBD2. This CDR3 is 11 amino acids long. After removal of 8 bases from V and 5 bases from J, the junction contained 2 bases not matched to a gene. Per the germline V gene, CDR1 is MNHNY and CDR2 is SVGAGI (reference sequence). CDR3 in DNA: TGTGCCAGCCGGCGGGAGGAGACCCAGTACTTC. This codes for CASRREETQYF.

Regarding this clone: The sample holds other DNA sequences that translate to the same CDR3. V usage is TRBV5-4 and J usage is TRBJ2-7, with D tentatively TRBD2 (7 bases). This CDR3 region has 16 residues. V lost 0 bases to trimming and J lost 0 bases, with 13 bases between them. The germline V gene encodes CDR1 SGHNT and CDR2 YYREEE (reference sequence). This CDR3 is CASSLGGGGSSYEQYF. For the CDR3, the DNA is TGTGCCAGCAGCTTGGGTGGGGGCGGGAGCTCCTACGAGCAGTACTTC.

This rearrangement joins TRBV27 to TRBJ2-3, with TRBD2 matching over 10 bases. The J segment lost 0 bases and the V segment lost 6 bases, leaving 12 bases of the junction unmatched. Germline CDR1 reads MNHEY; CDR2 reads SMNVEV (reference sequence). The CDR3 loop spans 18 amino acids. CDR3 amino acids: CASSRGLAYATSTDTQYF. The CDR3 bases are TGTGCCAGCAGCCGGGGACTAGCGTACGCTACTAGCACAGATACGCAGTATTTT.